The 7 T cell receptor beta chains in this list originate from one sample, sequenced in a study of T cells in Graves' hyperthyroidism and ophthalmopathy. TCR beta CDR3 sequences were amplified from RNA transcripts. Using the HTBI primer set, a first-round RT-PCR was run on the TCR CDR3. In TCRdb, the multiplex PCR reads were re-called with MiXCR into one record per CDR3 protein. The table shows about half a million distinct CDR3 sequences, with 15% to 20% occurring only once. Sequencing was carried out using blood. These receptor sequences come from a man aged 35-49 years with Graves' ophthalmopathy.

CDR3 sequence: CASSLRGGHFDTGELFF. For the CDR3, the DNA is TGTGCCAGCAGCTTAAGAGGGGGACATTTCGACACCGGGGAGCTGTTTTTT. The genes are TRBV11-2 and TRBJ2-2; possibly TRBD1 for D (6 bases). CDR1 is SGHAT and CDR2 is FQNNGV in the germline V gene. The CDR3 loop spans 17 amino acids. Trimming pared 2 bases from V and 3 bases from J, leaving 16 bases between. Full variable domain (rest looked up from reference TRBV11-2 and TRBJ2-2): EAGVAQSPRYKIIEKRQSVAFWCNPISGHATLYWYQQILGQGPKLLIQFQNNGVVDDSQLPKDRFSAERLKGVDSTLKIQPAKLEDSAVYLCASSLRGGHFDTGELFFGEGSRLTVL.

The CDR3 region is CSARILGQGALNYGYTF. CDR3 in DNA: TGCAGTGCTAGAATTCTGGGACAGGGGGCGTTAAACTATGGCTACACCTTC. The chain uses TRBV20-1 and TRBJ1-2; TRBD1 agrees at 12 bases. Germline CDR1 reads DFQATT; CDR2 reads SNEGSKA (reference sequence). There are 17 residues in the CDR3. V dropped 2 bases and J dropped 2; count of bases not matched to a gene: 9.

The J gene is TRBJ2-2, the V gene TRBV20-1; TRBD2 matches 8 bases. The germline V gene has CDR1 DFQATT and CDR2 SNEGSKA (reference sequence). Trimming took 2 bases from V and 1 from J; bases not matched to a gene: 0. The length of the CDR3 is 14 residues. As DNA, the CDR3 is TGCAGTGCTAGACTAGCGGGGAACACCGGGGAGCTGTTTTTT. It encodes CSARLAGNTGELFF.

This clonotype was observed a few times. V gene TRBV12-3 or TRBV12-4 combines with J gene TRBJ2-7, with 12 bases lining up with TRBD2. This CDR3 is built from 14 residues. The trim removed 5 bases at V and 3 bases at J, leaving 2 bases unmatched. CDR3 protein: CASSGTSGFYEQYF. The CDR3 DNA reads TGTGCCAGCAGTGGGACTAGCGGGTTCTACGAGCAGTACTTC.

The chain employs TRBV20-1 and TRBJ2-1; D unclear. Trimming left V 6 bases short and J 2 bases short, with 14 bases between. Germline V lookup: CDR1 DFQATT, CDR2 SNEGSKA (reference sequence). The CDR3 runs 14 residues. The CDR3 is CSAKALGTYNEQFF. The CDR3, as DNA: TGCAGTGCGAAGGCGCTGGGTACCTACAATGAGCAGTTCTTC.

The rearrangement links TRBV20-1 to TRBJ2-4, with D uncertain. CDR1 DFQATT and CDR2 SNEGSKA come from the germline V gene (reference sequence). CDR3 length: 11 amino acids. Trimming removed 5 bases from V and 8 bases from J, with 10 bases in between. CDR3 DNA sequence: TGCAGTGCTCGGAGCCCGGACATTCAGTACTTC. Residues: CSARSPDIQYF.

CDR3 residues: CSARDLRAGGYEQYF. The CDR3 nucleotides read TGCAGTGCTAGAGATCTCCGAGCGGGAGGCTACGAGCAGTACTTC. This rearrangement joins TRBV20-1 to TRBJ2-7; 9 bases are a match to TRBD2. V lost 0 bases and J lost 3; bases outside the gene matches: 6. This CDR3 is 15 amino acids long. CDR1 DFQATT and CDR2 SNEGSKA come from the germline V gene (reference sequence).